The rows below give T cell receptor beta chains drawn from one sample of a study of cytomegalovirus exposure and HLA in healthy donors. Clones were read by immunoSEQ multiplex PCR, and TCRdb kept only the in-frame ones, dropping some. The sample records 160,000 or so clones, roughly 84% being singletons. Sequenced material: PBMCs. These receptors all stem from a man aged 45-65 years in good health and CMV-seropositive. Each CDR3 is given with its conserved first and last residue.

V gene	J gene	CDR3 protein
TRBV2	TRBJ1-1	CASSGILNVREAFF
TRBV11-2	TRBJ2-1	CASSRELTSGHEQFF
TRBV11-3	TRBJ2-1	CASSFEGDEQFF
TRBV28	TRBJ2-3	CASRGSGRRTDTQYF
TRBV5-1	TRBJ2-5	CASSGGLAGGYQETQYF
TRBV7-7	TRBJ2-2	CASSTGQGNTGELFF
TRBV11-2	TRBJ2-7	CASSFTYEQYF
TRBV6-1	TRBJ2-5	CASSEWGGYETQYF
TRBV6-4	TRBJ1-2	CASSDRQGTNYGYTF
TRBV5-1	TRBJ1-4	CASSITGKGEKLFF
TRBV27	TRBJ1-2	CASSSQGWGYGYTF
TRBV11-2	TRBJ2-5	CASSMGQQETQYF
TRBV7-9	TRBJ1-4	CASSPLGGDEKLFF
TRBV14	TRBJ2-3	CASSPNTDTQYF
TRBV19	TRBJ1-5	CASRPTPRGYSNQPQHF
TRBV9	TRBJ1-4	CASSVRGGPNEKLFF
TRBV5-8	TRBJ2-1	CASSLGDLSSYNEQFF
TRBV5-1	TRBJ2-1	CASSLVAGSYNEQFF
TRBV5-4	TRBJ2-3	CASSFRGGRADTQYF
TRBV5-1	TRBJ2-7	CASSLVLRGPNEQYF
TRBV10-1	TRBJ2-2	CASSFAANTGELFF
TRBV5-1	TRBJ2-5	CASSLVQGDRETQYF
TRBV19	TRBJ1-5	CASSPRDSRSNQPQHF
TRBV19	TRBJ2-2	CASTQTGNTGELFF
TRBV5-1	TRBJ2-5	CASRGSGVLETQYF
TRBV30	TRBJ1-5	CAWSEEGGYNQPQHF
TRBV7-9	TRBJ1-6	CASSLGGQGYSPLHF
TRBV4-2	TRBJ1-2	CASSQGDLTNYGYTF
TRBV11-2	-	CASSPPSGQSYEQYF
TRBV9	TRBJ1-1	CASSPDLTDTEAFF
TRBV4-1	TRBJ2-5	CASRGTGYQETQYF
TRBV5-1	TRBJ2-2	CASRLGLDTGELFF
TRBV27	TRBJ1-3	CASSLFGQGLGGNTIYF
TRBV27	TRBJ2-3	CASSLTPDATDTQYF
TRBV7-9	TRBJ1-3	CASSREGGAGNTIYF
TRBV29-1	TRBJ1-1	CSVRDRLNTEAFF
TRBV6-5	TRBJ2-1	CASSSRLSSYNEQFF
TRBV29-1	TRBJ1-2	CSVEAGVSGYGYTF
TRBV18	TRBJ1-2	CASSPSPGQGGYGYTF
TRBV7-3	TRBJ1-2	CASSLTGQGYSHGYTF
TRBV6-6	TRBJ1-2	CASSYRQGGGYTF
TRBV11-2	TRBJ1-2	CASRVRDTSNYGYTF
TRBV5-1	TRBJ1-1	CASSLEGGPGAEAFF
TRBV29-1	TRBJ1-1	CSVGTGNTEAFF
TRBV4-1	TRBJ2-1	CASSLLAGGHNEQFF
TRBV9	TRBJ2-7	CASSVGGPPYEQYF
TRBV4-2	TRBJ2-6	CASSQEISGTAGANVLTF